This is a list of T cell receptor beta chains from one sample in a study of human T cells and chemical hapten exposure. In TCRdb, the RACE reads were re-called with MiXCR into one record per CDR3 protein. This sample has 180,000 or so distinct CDR3 sequences, with 30% found just once. This specimen consisted of whole blood, obtained in connection with sensitization to the hapten diphenylcyclopropenone (DPC). The receptors come from a woman in her twenties or thirties with alopecia areata. Some clones in this sample may be carry-over from other donors' samples. Each CDR3 is given with its conserved first and last residue. D genes are given only for firm matches. Rows may omit the clone size; those that give it use once, few, many or a size class.

J gene,V gene,clone size,D gene,CDR3 DNA,CDR3 protein
TRBJ2-7,TRBV10-3,few,TRBD1,TGTGCCATCAGTTCACAGGGGCCCCACGAGCAGTACTTC,CAISSQGPHEQYF
TRBJ2-2,TRBV4-1,-,-,TGCGCCAGCAGCCATCCTACAGGGCGTGCGAACACCGGGGAGCTGTTTTTT,CASSHPTGRANTGELFF
TRBJ2-1,TRBV5-4,-,TRBD2,TGTGCCAGCAGCCACGGGACTAGCGTCTACAATGAGCAGTTCTTC,CASSHGTSVYNEQFF
TRBJ1-1,TRBV7-9,few,-,TGTGCCAGCAGCGTAGACAGATTTGAAGCTTTCTTT,CASSVDRFEAFF
TRBJ1-2,TRBV6-5,-,-,TGTGCCAGCAGTTACGCCACTAACTATGGCTACACCTTC,CASSYATNYGYTF
TRBJ2-2,TRBV7-9,-,-,TGTGCCAGCAGAAAGGAGGAACTCGCCACCGGGGAGCTGTTTTTT,CASRKEELATGELFF
TRBJ2-2,TRBV29-1,-,-,TGCAGCGTGTTCAGGGGAACCGGGGAGCTGTTTTTT,CSVFRGTGELFF
TRBJ2-2,TRBV29-1,-,-,TGCAGCGTTGAAGCGCCCGGCGCGAACACCGGGGAGCTGTTTTTT,CSVEAPGANTGELFF
TRBJ2-6,TRBV5-6,-,-,TGTGCCAGCGACGGTCCTACAGTCCCGGGGGGGGCCAACGTCCTGACTTTC,CASDGPTVPGGANVLTF
TRBJ2-1,TRBV28,-,-,TGTGCCAGCAGTTTTAGCTCGGATGAGCAGTTCTTC,CASSFSSDEQFF
TRBJ1-5,TRBV20-1,few,TRBD1,TGCAGTGCAACCCAGACAGGGTCTGGGTGGCAGCCCCAGCATTTT,CSATQTGSGWQPQHF
TRBJ2-7,TRBV6-5,few,TRBD2,TGTGCCAGCAGTACCCTCACTAGCGGGAGGTCGGGCTACGAGCAGTACTTC,CASSTLTSGRSGYEQYF
TRBJ2-6,TRBV28,-,-,TGTGCCAGCGCCATGGGGAGCTCTGGGGCCAACGTCCTGACTTTC,CASAMGSSGANVLTF
TRBJ2-7,TRBV5-1,-,-,TGCGCCAGCAGCTTCAGGGGTCCCAACGAGCAGTACTTC,CASSFRGPNEQYF
TRBJ2-1,TRBV10-2,few,TRBD2,TGCGCCAGCAGTGATCTGGAACTAGCGGGGGTCTACAATGAGCAGTTCTTC,CASSDLELAGVYNEQFF
TRBJ1-5,TRBV21-1,-,-,TGTGCCAGCAGCCTTGGAACAGGGGGAGATCAGCCCCAGCATTTT,CASSLGTGGDQPQHF
TRBJ1-4,TRBV7-9,-,-,TGTGCCAGCAGCAAGGACATCGTAATGTGGCAAGAACTGTTTTTT,CASSKDIVMWQELFF
TRBJ2-5,TRBV6-2/TRBV6-3,-,-,TGTGCCAGCAGTACGGACAGTGGAGGCCAAGAGACCCAGTACTTC,CASSTDSGGQETQYF
TRBJ2-3,TRBV7-2,-,TRBD1,TGTGCCAGCAGCTGGGGACAGCTAAAATTCGATACGCAGTATTTT,CASSWGQLKFDTQYF
TRBJ1-5,TRBV7-9,few,-,TGTGCCAGCAGCTTACAATCGGATCAGCCCCAGCATTTT,CASSLQSDQPQHF
TRBJ2-5,TRBV24-1,few,TRBD1,TGTGCCACCAGTGATCCCGTGACAGGGTACGAAGAGACCCAGTACTTC,CATSDPVTGYEETQYF
TRBJ2-7,TRBV4-3,-,-,TGCGCCAGCAGCCCGTCGACAGAATCCTACGAGCAGTACTTC,CASSPSTESYEQYF
TRBJ1-1,TRBV5-6,few,-,TGTGCCAGCAGCTCATCCGTTGAAGCTTTCTTT,CASSSSVEAFF
TRBJ2-3,TRBV4-3,few,-,TGCGCCAGCAGCCAAGAGCCGGGACTTCGCACAGATACGCAGTATTTT,CASSQEPGLRTDTQYF
TRBJ1-4,TRBV20-1,-,-,TGCAGTGCTAGACCCTTAGGAGACGAAAAACTGTTTTTT,CSARPLGDEKLFF
TRBJ2-7,TRBV15,few,TRBD2,TGTGCCACCAGCAGAGATTATCCTAGCGGGGGCTACGAGCAGTACTTC,CATSRDYPSGGYEQYF
TRBJ1-2,TRBV6-2/TRBV6-3,-,TRBD1,TGTGCCAGCAGTTACGAGGGACAGGGCTATGGCTACACCTTC,CASSYEGQGYGYTF
TRBJ2-6,TRBV9,-,-,TGTGCCAGCAGCGTATCTCGGCGCGCGGGGGCCAACGTCCTGACTTTC,CASSVSRRAGANVLTF
TRBJ2-7,TRBV3-1,few,-,TGTGCCAGCAGCCAAGGACTAGGAGAGCAGTACTTC,CASSQGLGEQYF
TRBJ2-1,TRBV4-2,few,-,TGTGCCAGCAGCCAAGATGGGAGGCATGAGCAGTTCTTC,CASSQDGRHEQFF
TRBJ1-5,TRBV5-5,-,-,TGTGCCAGCAGCCCAAGACCAGGAAATCAGCCCCAGCATTTT,CASSPRPGNQPQHF
TRBJ1-1,TRBV2,-,TRBD1,TGTGCCAGCAGACAGGGGGGCACTGAAGCTTTCTTT,CASRQGGTEAFF
TRBJ2-1,TRBV6-6,-,-,TGTGCCAGCAGTAAAATCTTAGGGACCCACAATGAGCAGTTCTTC,CASSKILGTHNEQFF
TRBJ2-1,TRBV19,-,-,TGTGCCAGTAAACCAGGGACTTCGAGGAATGAGCAGTTCTTC,CASKPGTSRNEQFF
TRBJ2-1,TRBV7-2,-,TRBD2,TGTGCCAGCAGCTTAGTTCGGACTAGCGGGCACAATGAGCAGTTCTTC,CASSLVRTSGHNEQFF
TRBJ2-1,TRBV5-1,few,-,TGCGCCAGCAGCTTGTCGAGGGTACATGAGCAGTTCTTC,CASSLSRVHEQFF
TRBJ2-3,TRBV5-1,-,TRBD2,TGCGCCAGCAGCCGGGGGTCTAGCGGAACTACAGATACGCAGTATTTT,CASSRGSSGTTDTQYF
TRBJ1-1,TRBV4-3,few,-,TGCGCCAGCAGCCAGGACTGGGGTGAAGCTTTCTTT,CASSQDWGEAFF
TRBJ2-3,TRBV6-6,-,-,TGTGCCAGCAGTTACGCCGGGGACCCCACAGATACGCAGTATTTT,CASSYAGDPTDTQYF
TRBJ2-3,TRBV29-1,-,-,TGCAGCGTTGATCCTAGGGGGAGTTTTTCAGATACGCAGTATTTT,CSVDPRGSFSDTQYF
TRBJ2-1,TRBV20-1,-,-,TGCAGTGCTAGAGAGGGGGCTAGCGGCGCCAATGAGCAGTTCTTC,CSAREGASGANEQFF
TRBJ1-2,TRBV5-1,-,-,TGCGCCAGCAGCCCCGGGAGATCCGGCTACACCTTC,CASSPGRSGYTF
TRBJ2-2,TRBV4-3,-,-,TGCGCCAGCAGCCAAGCGCCGTCCTCAGGAACCGGGGAGCTGTTTTTT,CASSQAPSSGTGELFF
TRBJ1-4,TRBV10-3,-,-,TGTGCCACCACTCAACGGGTGGGTGAAAAACTGTTTTTT,CATTQRVGEKLFF
TRBJ2-2,TRBV4-3,-,-,TGCGCCAGCAGCCAATTACTCCGTGGCCGGGAGCTGTTTTTT,CASSQLLRGRELFF
TRBJ1-3,TRBV5-1,-,TRBD1,TGCGCCAGCAGCTTACGAGGGACAGTTGGAAACACCATATATTTT,CASSLRGTVGNTIYF
TRBJ2-3,TRBV5-1,few,-,TGCGCCAGCAGCTTGGTTCTCGGGGGGCCGTCAGATACGCAGTATTTT,CASSLVLGGPSDTQYF
TRBJ2-6,TRBV30,-,-,TGTGCCTGGAGTCGTGGCGGTTCTGGGGCCAACGTCCTGACTTTC,CAWSRGGSGANVLTF
TRBJ1-2,TRBV28,-,TRBD1,TGTGCCAGCAGTTTACCCGCGGGACAGGGAGGCGGATACACCTTC,CASSLPAGQGGGYTF
TRBJ1-2,TRBV20-1,few,-,TGCAGTGCTAGTTTAAGAGATCCTGGCTACACCTTC,CSASLRDPGYTF
TRBJ2-5,TRBV10-3,few,TRBD1,TGTGCCATCAGTGAGTCGACAGGGCAAGAGACCCAGTACTTC,CAISESTGQETQYF
TRBJ1-2,TRBV6-2/TRBV6-3,-,-,TGTGCCAGCAGTGCAGAGCCTCCGGGACATTCCTATGGCTACACCTTC,CASSAEPPGHSYGYTF
TRBJ1-2,TRBV15,few,TRBD1,TGTGCCACCAGCAGAGGATCAGACAGGGATGCTGGCGGCTACACCTTC,CATSRGSDRDAGGYTF
TRBJ2-2,TRBV18,-,-,TGTGCCAGCTCAGGGGAAGGATCGACCGGGGAGCTGTTTTTT,CASSGEGSTGELFF